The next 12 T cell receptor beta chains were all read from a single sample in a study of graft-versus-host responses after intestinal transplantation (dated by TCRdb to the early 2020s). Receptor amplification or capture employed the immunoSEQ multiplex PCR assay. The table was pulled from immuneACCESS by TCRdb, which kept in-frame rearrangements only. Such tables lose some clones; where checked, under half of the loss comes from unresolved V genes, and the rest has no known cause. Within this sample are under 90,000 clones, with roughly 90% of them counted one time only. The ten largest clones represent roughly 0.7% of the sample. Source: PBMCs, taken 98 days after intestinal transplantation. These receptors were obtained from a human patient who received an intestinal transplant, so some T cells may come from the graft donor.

CDR3 amino acids: CASSSLEGGKNIQYF. The CDR3, as DNA: TGTGCCAGCAGTTCCCTTGAGGGTGGAAAAAACATTCAGTACTTC. The rearrangement links TRBV27 to TRBJ2-4; weak D call: TRBD2 (5 bases). The V gene lost 4 bases and the J gene lost 4 bases, with 14 bases spanning the gap. The CDR3 is made up of 15 amino acids. Germline CDR1 MNHEY, CDR2 SMNVEV (reference sequence).

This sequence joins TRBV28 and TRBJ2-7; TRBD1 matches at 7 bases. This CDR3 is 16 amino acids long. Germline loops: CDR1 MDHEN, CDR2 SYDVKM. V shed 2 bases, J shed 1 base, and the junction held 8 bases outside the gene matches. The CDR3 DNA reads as TGTGCCAGCAGTTTAAAGGGGGCCGTGTGGTCCTACGAGCAGTACTTC. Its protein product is CASSLKGAVWSYEQYF.

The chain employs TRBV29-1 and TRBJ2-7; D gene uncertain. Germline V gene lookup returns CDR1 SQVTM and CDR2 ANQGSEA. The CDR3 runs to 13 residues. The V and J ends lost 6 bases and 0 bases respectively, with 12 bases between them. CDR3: CSVAWARSYEQYF. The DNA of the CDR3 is TGCAGCGTCGCATGGGCCCGCTCCTACGAGCAGTACTTC.

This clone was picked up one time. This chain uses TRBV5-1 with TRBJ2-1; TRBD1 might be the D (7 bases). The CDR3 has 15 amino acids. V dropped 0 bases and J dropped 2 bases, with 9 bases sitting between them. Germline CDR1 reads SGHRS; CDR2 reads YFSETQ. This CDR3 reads CASSLARGAYNEQFF. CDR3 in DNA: TGCGCCAGCAGCTTGGCCAGGGGGGCCTACAATGAGCAGTTCTTC.

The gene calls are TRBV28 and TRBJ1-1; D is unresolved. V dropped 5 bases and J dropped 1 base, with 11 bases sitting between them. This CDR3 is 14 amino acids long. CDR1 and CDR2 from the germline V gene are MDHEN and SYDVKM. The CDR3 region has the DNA TGTGCCAGCAGTCTTGGACTGTCGAACACTGAAGCTTTCTTT. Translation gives CASSLGLSNTEAFF. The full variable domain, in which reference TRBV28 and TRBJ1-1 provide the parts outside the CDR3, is DVKVTQSSRYLVKRTGEKVFLECVQDMDHENMFWYRQDPGLGLRLIYFSYDVKMKEKGDIPEGYSVSREKKERFSLILESASTNQTSMYLCASSLGLSNTEAFFGQGTRLTVV.

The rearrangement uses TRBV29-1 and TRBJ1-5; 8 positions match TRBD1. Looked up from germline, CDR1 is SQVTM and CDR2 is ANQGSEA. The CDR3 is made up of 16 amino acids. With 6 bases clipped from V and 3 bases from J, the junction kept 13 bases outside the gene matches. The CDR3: CSVATGAMDPNQPQHF. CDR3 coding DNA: TGCAGCGTCGCGACAGGGGCCATGGATCCCAATCAGCCCCAGCATTTT. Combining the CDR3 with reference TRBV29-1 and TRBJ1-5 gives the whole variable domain SAVISQKPSRDICQRGTSLTIQCQVDSQVTMMFWYRQQPGQSLTLIATANQGSEATYESGFVIDKFPISRPNLTFSTLTVSNMSPEDSSIYLCSVATGAMDPNQPQHFGDGTRLSIL.

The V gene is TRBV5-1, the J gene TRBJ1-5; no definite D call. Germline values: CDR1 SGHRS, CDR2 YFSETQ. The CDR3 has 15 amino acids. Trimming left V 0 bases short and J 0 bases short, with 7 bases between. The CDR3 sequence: CASSLDGDSNQPQHF. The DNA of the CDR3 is TGCGCCAGCAGCTTGGACGGAGATAGCAATCAGCCCCAGCATTTT.

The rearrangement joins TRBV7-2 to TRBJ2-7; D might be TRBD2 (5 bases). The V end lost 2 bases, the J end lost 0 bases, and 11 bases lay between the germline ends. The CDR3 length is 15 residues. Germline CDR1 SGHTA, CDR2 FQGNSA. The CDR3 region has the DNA TGTGCCAGCAGCTTATCCCCTAGCAACTCCTACGAGCAGTACTTC. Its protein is CASSLSPSNSYEQYF. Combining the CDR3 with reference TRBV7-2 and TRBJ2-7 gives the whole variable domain GAGVSQSPSNKVTEKGKDVELRCDPISGHTALYWYRQSLGQGLEFLIYFQGNSAPDKSGLPSDRFSAERTGGSVSTLTIQRTQQEDSAVYLCASSLSPSNSYEQYFGPGTRLTVT.

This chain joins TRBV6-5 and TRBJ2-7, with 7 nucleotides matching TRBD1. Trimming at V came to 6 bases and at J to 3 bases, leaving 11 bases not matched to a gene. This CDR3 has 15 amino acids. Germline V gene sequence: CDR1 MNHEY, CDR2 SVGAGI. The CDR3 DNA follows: TGTGCCAGCAGCTTCGCCGAAGGGGGCATCTACGAGCAGTACTTC. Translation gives CASSFAEGGIYEQYF.

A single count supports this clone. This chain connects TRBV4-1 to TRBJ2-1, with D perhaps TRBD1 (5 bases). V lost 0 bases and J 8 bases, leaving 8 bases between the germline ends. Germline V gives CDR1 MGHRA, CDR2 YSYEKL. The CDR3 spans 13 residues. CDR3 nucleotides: TGCGCCAGCAGCCAAGATAGGGGCCATGAGCAGTTCTTC. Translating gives CASSQDRGHEQFF.

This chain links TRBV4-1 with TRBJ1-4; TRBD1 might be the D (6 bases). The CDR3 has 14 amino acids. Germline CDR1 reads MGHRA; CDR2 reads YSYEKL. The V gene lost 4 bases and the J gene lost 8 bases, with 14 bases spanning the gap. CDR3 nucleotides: TGCGCCAGCAGCCCGGAGGGGGTCTGGGAAAAACTGTTTTTT. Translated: CASSPEGVWEKLFF.

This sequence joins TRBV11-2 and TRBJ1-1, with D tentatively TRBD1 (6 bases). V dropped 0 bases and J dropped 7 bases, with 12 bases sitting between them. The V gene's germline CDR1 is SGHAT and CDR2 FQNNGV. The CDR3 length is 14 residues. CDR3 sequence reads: CASSLEVGAGEAFF. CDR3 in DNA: TGTGCCAGCAGCTTAGAGGTGGGGGCAGGTGAAGCTTTCTTT.